This passage covers 20 T cell receptor beta chains from one sample sequenced in a study of cytomegalovirus exposure and HLA in healthy donors. PCR used 60 Vbeta primers and 13 Jbeta primers. Measured with immunoSEQ multiplex PCR; TCRdb has only the in-frame clones, and not every one. The sample has 100,000 or so clones; about three quarters are singletons. Specimen: PBMCs. The source is a male donor in good health and CMV-seropositive.

The rearrangement links TRBV18 to TRBJ2-7; D unresolved. The germline V gene encodes CDR1 KGHSH and CDR2 LQKENI. V shed 3 bases and J shed 0 bases, with 9 bases lying between them. The CDR3 consists of 14 residues. The CDR3 region is CASSPGRYSYEQYF. The CDR3 DNA follows: TGTGCCAGCTCACCGGGCAGATACTCCTACGAGCAGTACTTC.

A word on this clone: Other nucleotide sequences from this sample produce the same CDR3. The genes are TRBV5-1 and TRBJ1-1, with D possibly being TRBD1 (5 bases). CDR1 and CDR2 from the germline V gene are SGHRS and YFSETQ. Trimming removed 1 base at V and 4 bases at J, with 20 bases between. The CDR3 extends over 17 amino acids. The CDR3 DNA sequence: TGCGCCAGCAGCTTGCTCCCAGGGCCTACCGGGGGCACTGAAGCTTTCTTT. Its translation: CASSLLPGPTGGTEAFF.

V and J are TRBV19 and TRBJ1-3; D gene uncertain. The V gene lost 4 bases and the J gene lost 0 bases, with 7 bases spanning the gap. Germline loops: CDR1 LNHDA, CDR2 SQIVND (reference sequence). This CDR3 comprises 14 residues. The chain's CDR3 is CASSKTRSGNTIYF. CDR3 DNA sequence: TGTGCCAGTAGTAAGACACGCTCTGGAAACACCATATATTTT.

The V gene is TRBV7-6, the J gene TRBJ2-3; 14 bases are shared with TRBD2. Trimming at V came to 5 bases and at J to 4 bases, leaving 5 bases not matched to a gene. The CDR3 spans 16 residues. The germline CDR1 and CDR2 sequences are SGHVS and FNYEAQ. CDR3 amino acids: CASSTKTSGGADTQYF. The CDR3 bases are TGTGCCAGCAGCACCAAGACTAGCGGGGGGGCAGATACGCAGTATTTT.

The chain couples TRBV6-5 to TRBJ1-2, with 10 bases aligning to TRBD1. CDR3 length: 13 amino acids. With 10 bases clipped from V and 6 bases from J, the junction kept 8 bases outside the gene matches. Per the germline V gene, CDR1 is MNHEY and CDR2 is SVGAGI. The CDR3 reads CATSGQGSHGYTF. The CDR3 DNA follows: TGTGCCACCTCGGGACAGGGGTCCCATGGCTACACCTTC.

The J gene is TRBJ1-6, the V gene TRBV9, with 7 positions matching TRBD1. Germline CDR1 and CDR2: SGDLS and YYNGEE. Unmatched junction bases numbered 5, after V lost 4 bases and J lost 1 base. CDR3 size: 16 residues. The CDR3 bases are TGTGCCAGCAGCCCACGACAGGGTTCCTATAATTCACCCCTCCACTTT. Its translation is CASSPRQGSYNSPLHF.

The chain recombines TRBV6-5 with TRBJ1-2, with D possibly TRBD1 on 6 matching bases. V was pared by 8 bases and J by 5 bases, with 9 bases between. Germline V gene sequence: CDR1 MNHEY, CDR2 SVGAGI. CDR3 length: 11 amino acids. CDR3 nucleotide sequence: TGTGCCAGCCGGCAGGGGTATGGCTACACCTTC. Its translation: CASRQGYGYTF.

Only a few counts were recorded for this clone. The chain joins TRBV10-3 to TRBJ1-2, with TRBD1 matching 7 bases. CDR3 length: 16 amino acids. Germline CDR1 is ENHRY and CDR2 is SYGVKD. The junction had 20 bases not matched to a gene; V was cut back by 8 bases and J by 8 bases. The DNA for the CDR3 is TGTGCCATCTACGCGGGGACAGAGTTGCTGAGAGGAGGCTACACCTTC. Translation: CAIYAGTELLRGGYTF.

This clone was observed a handful of times. This chain connects TRBV6-1 to TRBJ2-1, with 10 nucleotides matching TRBD1. Per germline, CDR1 MNHNS and CDR2 SASEGT. The V gene end was trimmed by 4 bases and the J gene end by 8 bases; junction bases not matched to a gene: 11. This CDR3 contains 16 residues. The CDR3 is CASSVYRDRGFDEQFF. For the CDR3, the DNA is TGTGCCAGCAGTGTATACCGGGACAGGGGTTTCGATGAGCAGTTCTTC.

The rearrangement joins TRBV4-1 to TRBJ2-7; 10 bases match TRBD1. CDR3 length: 15 amino acids. Trimming at V came to 0 bases and at J to 4 bases, leaving 3 bases not matched to a gene. The germline V gene encodes CDR1 MGHRA and CDR2 YSYEKL. CDR3 DNA: TGCGCCAGCAGCCAAGAGGGGACAGGGGATTACGAGCAGTACTTC. It encodes CASSQEGTGDYEQYF.

This chain joins TRBV10-3 and TRBJ1-1; TRBD1 aligns across 7 bases. V shed 5 bases, J shed 1 base, and the junction held 7 bases outside the gene matches. Germline-derived CDR1 and CDR2 are ENHRY and SYGVKD. CDR3 length: 15 amino acids. CDR3 bases: TGTGCCATCAGTAAAGGGGGCCAACGGAACACTGAAGCTTTCTTT. Protein sequence: CAISKGGQRNTEAFF.

This clone was recorded at least ten times. The chain combines TRBV6-1 with TRBJ2-7, with TRBD1 matching over 10 bases. The V segment lost 3 bases and the J segment 4 bases; nucleotides outside the gene matches: 6. The length of the CDR3 is 15 residues. Germline assignment: CDR1 MNHNS and CDR2 SASEGT. The CDR3 sequence: CASSDQTGGGYEQYF. Here the CDR3 DNA reads TGTGCCAGCAGTGACCAGACAGGGGGCGGGTACGAGCAGTACTTC.

This chain joins TRBV18 and TRBJ2-7; TRBD1 aligns across 10 bases. The CDR3 spans 15 residues. Germline CDR1 is KGHSH and CDR2 is LQKENI. The J segment lost 2 bases and the V segment lost 3 bases, leaving 4 bases of the junction unmatched. The CDR3, as DNA: TGTGCCAGCTCACCCTTGGGACAGGGGACCTACGAGCAGTACTTC. It is translated as CASSPLGQGTYEQYF.

The V and J genes are TRBV15 and TRBJ2-2; D is undetermined. CDR3 size: 13 residues. V lost 3 bases, J lost 4 bases, and 6 bases lay in between. Looked up from germline, CDR1 is LNHNV and CDR2 is YYDKDF (reference sequence). The CDR3 sequence is CATSRPLTGELFF. CDR3 in DNA: TGTGCCACCAGCAGGCCACTCACCGGGGAGCTGTTTTTT.

This clone was observed a single time. V and J are TRBV15 and TRBJ1-2, with 10 bases matching TRBD1. This CDR3 is built from 15 residues. The J segment lost 5 bases and the V segment lost 1 base, leaving 4 bases of the junction unmatched. Per germline, CDR1 LNHNV and CDR2 YYDKDF (reference sequence). CDR3 bases: TGTGCCACCAGCAGAGGACAGGGGGCTCGGTATGGCTACACCTTC. It codes for CATSRGQGARYGYTF.

The chain carries TRBV19 and TRBJ1-2; TRBD1 aligns across 8 bases. Losses at the gene ends were 8 bases for V and 8 bases for J; bases not matched to a gene: 19. This CDR3 has 16 amino acids. Germline lookup yields CDR1 LNHDA and CDR2 SQIVND (reference sequence). The chain's CDR3 is CASGVNLGQGRSGYTF. DNA of the CDR3: TGTGCCAGTGGTGTGAACCTCGGACAGGGAAGGTCCGGCTACACCTTC.

The chain recombines TRBV6-6 with TRBJ1-5; TRBD1 might be the D (6 bases). Trimming cost V 4 bases and J 0 bases, with 13 bases left between them. The CDR3 is made up of 16 amino acids. Germline lookup yields CDR1 MNHNY and CDR2 SVGAGI (reference sequence). DNA for the CDR3: TGTGCCAGCAGTTCAAGGACAGTTTATAGCAATCAGCCCCAGCATTTT. Amino acid sequence: CASSSRTVYSNQPQHF.

V usage is TRBV9 and J usage is TRBJ2-1, with TRBD1 as a possible D gene (6 bases). Deletions cut 4 bases from V and 10 bases from J, with 18 bases between. CDR3 length: 14 amino acids. Germline V lookup: CDR1 SGDLS, CDR2 YYNGEE. This CDR3 reads CASSLIDRTVEQFF. CDR3 in DNA: TGTGCCAGCAGCCTTATTGACAGGACGGTAGAGCAGTTCTTC.

This clone is a singleton in its sample. This chain joins TRBV6-5 and TRBJ1-3, with TRBD1 matching over 7 bases. There are 15 residues in the CDR3. The V and J ends lost 2 bases and 4 bases, in that order; junction bases with no gene match: 5. Germline values: CDR1 MNHEY, CDR2 SVGAGI. For the CDR3, the DNA is TGTGCCAGCAGTTACGGAGGGGGCGCAGGAAACACCATATATTTT. Amino acid sequence: CASSYGGGAGNTIYF.

This clone was picked up a small number of times. The genes are TRBV19 and TRBJ1-2; no reliable D call. The CDR3 sequence is 12 residues long. With 4 bases removed from V and 8 bases from J, the gap between germline ends came to 11 bases. From germline, CDR1 is LNHDA and CDR2 SQIVND (reference sequence). CDR3 in amino acids: CASSTVGSGYTF. In DNA, the CDR3 is TGTGCCAGTAGTACGGTGGGGAGCGGCTACACCTTC. Complete variable domain (other parts from reference TRBV19 and TRBJ1-2): DGGITQSPKYLFRKEGQNVTLSCEQNLNHDAMYWYRQDPGQGLRLIYYSQIVNDFQKGDIAEGYSVSREKKESFPLTVTSAQKNPTAFYLCASSTVGSGYTFGSGTRLTVV.